This T cell receptor (beta chain) stems from a study of control samples from healthy donors and cancer patients. Germline CDR1 and CDR2: KGHSH and LQKENI. Trimming removed 3 bases from V and 6 bases from J, with 9 bases in between. CDR3 length: 13 residues. Assay: immunoSEQ multiplex PCR; the TCRdb copy retains only in-frame clones and omits some. The sample lists 100,000 to 150,000 clones, 88% occurring once. This TCR came from a man in his fifties in good health. Input material: blood. The chain uses TRBV18 and TRBJ1-5; a possible D gene is TRBD1 (5 bases). The CDR3 DNA follows: TGTGCCAGCTCACCGGAGGGGTCTCAGCCCCAGCATTTT. Protein product: CASSPEGSQPQHF.